A single sample gave rise to the 11 T cell receptor beta chains below, sequenced in a study of control samples from healthy donors and cancer patients. Repertoires were generated with immunoSEQ multiplex PCR, while TCRdb's copy carries only in-frame clones and drops some. This table has about 120,000 clones, over 90% appearing once. The material sequenced was blood. The receptor source for this set is a man aged 25 to 40 in good health.

The chain recombines TRBV28 with TRBJ1-5, with a possible D match to TRBD1 (5 bases). Looked up from germline, CDR1 is MDHEN and CDR2 is SYDVKM. Between the trimmed V and J ends, which lost 8 bases and 4 bases, there was a span of 9 bases. The CDR3 covers 12 residues. The CDR3 coding sequence is TGTGCCAGCGATAGGGGTAATCAGCCCCAGCATTTT. This codes for CASDRGNQPQHF.

Comments on this clone: Germline and junction disagree at one end, which may indicate a read error. This sequence joins TRBV12-5 and TRBJ2-1, with 14 bases fitting TRBD2. Germline CDR1 is LGHNT and CDR2 is FRNRAP. The CDR3 length is 16 residues. CDR3 nucleotide sequence: TGTGCTAGTGGCTTGGAGGGGACTAGCGGGGGCCGGGTGCAGTTCTTC. Protein product: CASGLEGTSGGRVQFF.

This chain links TRBV6-5 with TRBJ1-2; 8 positions agree with TRBD1. J gave up 4 bases and V 6 bases, and 10 bases lay outside the gene matches. Germline lookup yields CDR1 MNHEY and CDR2 SVGAGI. CDR3 length equals 15 residues. The CDR3 sequence is CASSPGAGGSYGYTF. Written as DNA, the CDR3 is TGTGCCAGCAGCCCGGGCGCAGGGGGCAGCTATGGCTACACCTTC.

The chain couples TRBV19 to TRBJ1-1; the match to TRBD1 covers 10 bases. CDR1 is LNHDA, CDR2 SQIVND, per germline (reference sequence). The CDR3 contains 14 residues. The V gene end was trimmed by 2 bases and the J gene end by 11 bases; junction bases not matched to a gene: 8. The CDR3 loop is CASSIKSGTGEAFF. Written as DNA, the CDR3 is TGTGCCAGTAGTATAAAATCCGGGACAGGGGAGGCTTTCTTT.

The J gene is TRBJ2-1, the V gene TRBV5-4, with D possibly TRBD1 on 6 matching bases. Germline values: CDR1 SGHNT, CDR2 YYREEE (reference sequence). Trimming pared 0 bases from V and 9 bases from J, leaving 16 bases between. This CDR3 comprises 15 residues. CDR3 amino acids: CASSLALGAIGEQFF. The CDR3 DNA is TGTGCCAGCAGCTTGGCCTTGGGGGCGATCGGTGAGCAGTTCTTC.

The rearrangement uses TRBV7-8 and TRBJ1-3; a weak D match, TRBD1 (6 bases). The V and J ends lost 7 bases and 0 bases respectively, with 16 bases between them. Germline CDR1 and CDR2: SGHVS and FQNEAQ. The CDR3 is 16 amino acids. The CDR3 sequence is CASIRGTSLSGNTIYF. CDR3 DNA sequence: TGTGCCAGCATTAGGGGGACGTCCCTCTCTGGAAACACCATATATTTT.

This chain connects TRBV25-1 to TRBJ1-6; unclear D gene. Trimming pared 1 base from V and 10 bases from J, leaving 11 bases between. The CDR3 length is 14 residues. Germline assignment: CDR1 MGHDK and CDR2 SYGVNS. The CDR3 here is CASSESLPGSPLHF. The CDR3 DNA is TGTGCCAGCAGTGAATCTCTCCCCGGCTCACCCCTCCACTTT. Filled out from reference TRBV25-1 and TRBJ1-6, the complete variable domain reads EADIYQTPRYLVIGTGKKITLECSQTMGHDKMYWYQQDPGMELHLIHYSYGVNSTEKGDLSSESTVSRIRTEHFPLTLESARPSHTSQYLCASSESLPGSPLHFGNGTRLTVT.

The J gene is TRBJ1-1, the V gene TRBV14, with a possible D match to TRBD1 (5 bases). V was trimmed by 1 base and J by 0 bases, leaving 15 bases between them. Germline values: CDR1 SGHDN, CDR2 FVKESK. The CDR3 is 17 residues long. The CDR3 loop is CASSQGAGGNMNTEAFF. CDR3 in DNA: TGTGCCAGCAGCCAAGGCGCCGGGGGAAATATGAACACTGAAGCTTTCTTT. The whole variable domain, filled in from reference TRBV14 and TRBJ1-1, reads EAGVTQFPSHSVIEKGQTVTLRCDPISGHDNLYWYRRVMGKEIKFLLHFVKESKQDESGMPNNRFLAERTGGTYSTLKVQPAELEDSGVYFCASSQGAGGNMNTEAFFGQGTRLTVV.

The J gene is TRBJ2-7, the V gene TRBV2; 7 bases fit TRBD1. Germline CDR1 SNHLY, CDR2 FYNNEI. With 1 base clipped from V and 12 bases from J, the junction kept 6 bases outside the gene matches. This CDR3 region has 12 residues. CDR3 bases: TGTGCCAGCAGTGAAGGACAGGGAAGACCGTACTTC. This sequence encodes CASSEGQGRPYF.

The chain employs TRBV5-1 and TRBJ2-7; D call uncertain. V was cut by 0 bases and J by 2 bases, with 9 bases left in between. The germline V gene has CDR1 SGHRS and CDR2 YFSETQ. The CDR3 runs to 14 residues. This CDR3 is CASSLAGWTYEQYF. The DNA of the CDR3 is TGCGCCAGCAGCTTGGCCGGCTGGACCTACGAGCAGTACTTC.

The chain links TRBV5-6 to TRBJ1-1; D might be TRBD1 (6 bases). Per germline, CDR1 SGHDT and CDR2 YYEEEE. Trimming took 4 bases from V and 5 from J, leaving 18 bases between them. The CDR3 has 15 amino acids. The CDR3 loop reads CASSGQQGQWTEAFF. CDR3 bases: TGTGCCAGCAGCGGCCAACAGGGTCAGTGGACTGAAGCTTTCTTT.